This TCR beta chain was captured in a study of early stage breast cancer tumors. About this clone: What it recognizes is unknown.

Study-wide points: Unsorted bulk genomic DNA sequencing lacked pairing and functional marker data. In about 90% of the 16 patients, blood comparison separated tumor from normal breast. Compared with adjacent normal breast tissue, tumors showed about 2.5-fold greater T cell density and higher clonality.

Each sample had two DNA replicates, roughly 0.48 ug blood or around 1.6 ug tissue. Some clones are missing from TCRdb's copy, which holds only in-frame ones; the method was immunoSEQ multiplex PCR. Among just over 50,000 clones listed, roughly 78% were seen once. The ends were cut back, 6 bases at V and 4 bases at J, with 7 bases in the middle. There are 12 residues in the CDR3. Per the germline V gene, CDR1 is MNHEY and CDR2 is SMNVEV (reference sequence). The clonotype originates from a person aged 35 to 50 with breast cancer. Specimen: blood. The chain carries TRBV27 and TRBJ2-1; no definite D call. The CDR3 DNA follows: TGTGCCAGCAGAAAGGGATACAATGAGCAGTTCTTC. As protein: CASRKGYNEQFF.